Sequencing of this T cell receptor beta chain was carried out in a study of blood T cell repertoires in COVID-19. Study overall: Nucleic acid was either cDNA or gDNA, and it came from T cells, B-cell-depleted T cells, or PBMCs.

Assay: immunoSEQ multiplex PCR; the TCRdb copy retains only in-frame clones and omits some. Among 300,000 to 400,000 clones listed, about 86% were seen once. This clone was detected once. V gave up 2 bases and J gave up 8 bases; unmatched junction bases: 21. The germline V gene encodes CDR1 MDHEN and CDR2 SYDVKM. The CDR3 contains 20 residues. The sequence was obtained from a man aged 25 to 40 with active or convalescent COVID-19. The genes are TRBV28 and TRBJ2-1, with 10 bases matching TRBD2. Sequenced input: peripheral blood. The CDR3 DNA is TGTGCCAGCAGTTTACCTACTAGCGGGAAAGCCTTCTCCCTCCCCCATGAGCAGTTCTTC. Protein: CASSLPTSGKAFSLPHEQFF.